This entry is about one TCR beta chain. What it binds is not known. CDR3 length equals 19 residues. With V trimmed by 0 bases and J by 4 bases, 14 bases remained unmatched. Germline CDR1 and CDR2: MGHRA and YSYEKL. These data come from a study of cytomegalovirus exposure and HLA in healthy donors. Study context: The same platform used for the approximately 700 first-cohort repertoires was also used for the 90 to 150 validation repertoires, as a later analysis reported. Overall study results and limits: Testing in vitro showed a few CMV-associated chains specific for CMV antigens. Clusters of TCRs from the first cohort tended to co-occur in the approximately 120 validation repertoires (as a later analysis found). The study recorded 150 to 200 TCR beta chains that were cytomegalovirus-associated.

The assay was immunoSEQ multiplex PCR, and TCRdb's table has in-frame clones only and misses some. The sample yields 65,000 to 85,000 clones, 95% seen once. The receptor comes from a woman younger than 30 in good health and CMV-seronegative. The genes are TRBV4-1 and TRBJ2-2, with 7 bases aligning to TRBD1. The sequenced sample was PBMCs. DNA of the CDR3: TGCGCCAGCAGCCAAGAGAGGACAGGAATAAGAATCACCACCGGGGAGCTGTTTTTT. Amino acids: CASSQERTGIRITTGELFF.